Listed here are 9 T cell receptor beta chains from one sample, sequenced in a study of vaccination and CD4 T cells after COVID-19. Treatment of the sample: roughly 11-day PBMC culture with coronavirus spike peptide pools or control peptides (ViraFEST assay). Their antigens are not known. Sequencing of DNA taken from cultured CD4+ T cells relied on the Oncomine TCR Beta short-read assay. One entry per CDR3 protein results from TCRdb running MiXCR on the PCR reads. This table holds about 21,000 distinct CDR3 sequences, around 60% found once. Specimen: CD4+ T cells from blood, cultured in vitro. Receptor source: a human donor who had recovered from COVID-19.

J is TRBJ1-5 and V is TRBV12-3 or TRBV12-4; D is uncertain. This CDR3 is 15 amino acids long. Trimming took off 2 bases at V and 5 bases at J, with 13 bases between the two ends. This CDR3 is CASSLSGEADQPQHF. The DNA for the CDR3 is TGTGCCAGCAGTTTAAGTGGAGAAGCGGATCAGCCCCAGCATTTT.

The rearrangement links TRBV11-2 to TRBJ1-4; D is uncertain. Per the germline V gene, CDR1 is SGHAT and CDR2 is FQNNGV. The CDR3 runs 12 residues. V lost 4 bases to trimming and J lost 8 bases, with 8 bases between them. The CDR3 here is CASSWGGEKLFF. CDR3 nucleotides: TGTGCCAGCAGCTGGGGAGGGGAAAAACTGTTTTTT.

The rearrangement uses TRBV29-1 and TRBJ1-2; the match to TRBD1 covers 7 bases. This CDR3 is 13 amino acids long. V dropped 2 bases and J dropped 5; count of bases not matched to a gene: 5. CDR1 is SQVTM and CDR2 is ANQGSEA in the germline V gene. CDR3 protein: CSVESDRRYGYTF. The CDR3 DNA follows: TGCAGCGTTGAATCGGACAGGAGATATGGCTACACCTTC.

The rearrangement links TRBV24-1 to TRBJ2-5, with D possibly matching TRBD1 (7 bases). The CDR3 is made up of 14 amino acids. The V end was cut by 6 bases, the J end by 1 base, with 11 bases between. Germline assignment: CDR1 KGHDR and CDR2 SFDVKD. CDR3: CATSPGGPQETQYF. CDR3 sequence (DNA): TGTGCCACCAGTCCAGGGGGGCCCCAAGAGACCCAGTACTTC.

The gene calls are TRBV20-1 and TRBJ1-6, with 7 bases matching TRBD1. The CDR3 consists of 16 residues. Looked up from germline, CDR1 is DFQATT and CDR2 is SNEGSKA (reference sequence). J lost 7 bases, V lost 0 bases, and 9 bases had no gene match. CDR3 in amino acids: CSARDEMGTANSPLHF. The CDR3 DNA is TGCAGTGCTAGAGATGAAATGGGGACAGCCAATTCACCCCTCCACTTT.

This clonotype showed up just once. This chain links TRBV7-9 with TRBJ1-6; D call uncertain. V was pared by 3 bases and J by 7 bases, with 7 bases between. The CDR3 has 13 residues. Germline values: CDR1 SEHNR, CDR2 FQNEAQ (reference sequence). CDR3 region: CASSFRDNSPLHF. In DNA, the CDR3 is TGTGCCAGCAGCTTTCGAGACAATTCACCCCTCCACTTT.

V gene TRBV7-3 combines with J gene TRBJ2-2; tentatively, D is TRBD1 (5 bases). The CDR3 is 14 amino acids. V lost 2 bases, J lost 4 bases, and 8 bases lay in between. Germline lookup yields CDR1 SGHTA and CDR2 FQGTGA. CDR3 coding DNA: TGTGCCAGCAGCTTATGGCAGGGCACCGGGGAGCTGTTTTTT. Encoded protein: CASSLWQGTGELFF. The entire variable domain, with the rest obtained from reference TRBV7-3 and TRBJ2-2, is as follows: GAGVSQTPSNKVTEKGKYVELRCDPISGHTALYWYRQSLGQGPEFLIYFQGTGAADDSGLPNDRFFAVRPEGSVSTLKIQRTERGDSAVYLCASSLWQGTGELFFGEGSRLTVL.

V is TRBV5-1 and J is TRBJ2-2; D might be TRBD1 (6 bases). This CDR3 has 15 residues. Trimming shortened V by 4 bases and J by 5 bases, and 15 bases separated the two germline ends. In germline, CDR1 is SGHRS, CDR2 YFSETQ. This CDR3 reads CASSNQGSGTGELFF. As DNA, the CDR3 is TGCGCCAGCAGCAACCAGGGGAGTGGTACCGGGGAGCTGTTTTTT.

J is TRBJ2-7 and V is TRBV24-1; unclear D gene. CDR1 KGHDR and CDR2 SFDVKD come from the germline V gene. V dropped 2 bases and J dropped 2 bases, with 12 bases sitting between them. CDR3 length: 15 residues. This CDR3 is CATSDWPTIPYEQYF. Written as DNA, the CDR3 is TGTGCCACCAGTGATTGGCCCACAATCCCCTACGAGCAGTACTTC.